This TCR beta chain derives from a study of blood T cell repertoires in COVID-19. Study overall: Material from acute and convalescent COVID-19 was sourced from the United States, Italy and Spain. T cells, B-cell-depleted T cells, or PBMCs supplied cDNA or gDNA.

In the original workflow: Reference gene primers were amplified, and this amplification served to estimate nucleated cell counts. Method: immunoSEQ multiplex PCR; TCRdb's copy keeps in-frame clones and lacks some. V, J and clone size were drawn from that table, and D and trimming were deduced from the DNA. Of about 70,000 clones in the sample, approximately 83% are singletons; the top ten hold around 12%. Sequences were obtained from peripheral blood. The receptor comes from a human donor in a cohort sampled during active COVID-19.

This CDR3 is CASSLASPPPDTQYF. CDR3 DNA: TGTGCCAGCAGTTTGGCTAGCCCCCCCCCAGATACGCAGTATTTT. The chain links TRBV28 to TRBJ2-3; D is possibly TRBD2 (5 bases). Germline loops: CDR1 MDHEN, CDR2 SYDVKM. Trimming removed 3 bases at V and 4 bases at J, with 14 bases between. The length of the CDR3 is 15 residues.